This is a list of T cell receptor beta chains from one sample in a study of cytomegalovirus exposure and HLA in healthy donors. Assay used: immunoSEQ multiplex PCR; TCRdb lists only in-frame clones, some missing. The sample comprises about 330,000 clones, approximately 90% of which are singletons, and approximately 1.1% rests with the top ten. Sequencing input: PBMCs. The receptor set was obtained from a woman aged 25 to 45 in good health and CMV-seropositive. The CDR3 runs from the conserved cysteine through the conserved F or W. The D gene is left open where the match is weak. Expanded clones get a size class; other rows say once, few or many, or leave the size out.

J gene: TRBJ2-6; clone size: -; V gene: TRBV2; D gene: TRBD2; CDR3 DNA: TGTGCCAGCACTCGCGGGAGCGGGAGAACCTCTGGGGCCAACGTCCTGACTTTC; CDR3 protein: CASTRGSGRTSGANVLTF
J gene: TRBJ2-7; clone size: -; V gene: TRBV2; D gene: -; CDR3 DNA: TGTGCCAGCGGTCCCTCGTATGAGGGTACCTACGAGCAGTACTTC; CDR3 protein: CASGPSYEGTYEQYF
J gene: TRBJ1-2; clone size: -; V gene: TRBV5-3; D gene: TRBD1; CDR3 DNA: TGTGCCAGAAGCCTAAAGACAGGGGGCTATTATTGTGGCTACACCTTC; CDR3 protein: CARSLKTGGYYCGYTF
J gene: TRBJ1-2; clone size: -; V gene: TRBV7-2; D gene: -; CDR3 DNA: TGTGCCAGCACCAATTCAGTGATCTACTATGGCTACACCTTC; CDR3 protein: CASTNSVIYYGYTF
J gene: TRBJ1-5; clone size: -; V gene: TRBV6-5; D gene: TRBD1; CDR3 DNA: TGTGCCAGCAGCCCTCCGGGGACAGGGGATCAGCCCCAGCATTTT; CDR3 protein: CASSPPGTGDQPQHF
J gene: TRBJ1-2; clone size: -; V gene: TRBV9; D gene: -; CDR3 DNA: TGTGCCAGCAGCCCACCGTCACCCGGGGATGGCTACACCTTC; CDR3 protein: CASSPPSPGDGYTF
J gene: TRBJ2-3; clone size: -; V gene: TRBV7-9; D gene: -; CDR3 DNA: TGTGCCAGCCTAGCCACAGATACGCAGTATTTT; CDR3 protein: CASLATDTQYF
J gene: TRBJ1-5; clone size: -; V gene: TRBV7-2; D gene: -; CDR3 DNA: TGTGCCAGCAGCTTCACGACCCAGGGGCCCCAGCATTTT; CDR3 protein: CASSFTTQGPQHF
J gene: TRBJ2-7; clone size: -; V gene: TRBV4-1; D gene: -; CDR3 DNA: TGCGCCAGCAGTTGGACACCTTCTTCGGGAATCTCCTACGAGCAGTACTTC; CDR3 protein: CASSWTPSSGISYEQYF
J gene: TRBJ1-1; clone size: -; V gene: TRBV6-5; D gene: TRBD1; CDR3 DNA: TGTGCCAGCAGTTACTCCGGGACAGGACAGAACACTGAAGCTTTCTTT; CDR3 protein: CASSYSGTGQNTEAFF
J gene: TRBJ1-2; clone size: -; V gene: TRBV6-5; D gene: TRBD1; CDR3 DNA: TGTGCCAGCAGGGGGACAGGGGGGAATAACTATGGCTACACCTTC; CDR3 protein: CASRGTGGNNYGYTF
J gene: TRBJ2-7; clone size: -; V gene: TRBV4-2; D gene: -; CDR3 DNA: TGTGCCAGCAGCCAGTCTACATCCTACGAGCAGTACTTC; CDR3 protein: CASSQSTSYEQYF
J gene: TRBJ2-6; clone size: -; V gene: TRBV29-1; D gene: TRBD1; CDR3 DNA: TGCAGCGTTGAACACAGGGGCTCCTCTGGGGCCAACGTCCTGACTTTC; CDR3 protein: CSVEHRGSSGANVLTF
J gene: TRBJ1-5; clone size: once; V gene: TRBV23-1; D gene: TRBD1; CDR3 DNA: TGCGCCAGCAGCCCGGGACAGGGACCATATAGCAATCAGCCCCAGCATTTT; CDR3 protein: CASSPGQGPYSNQPQHF
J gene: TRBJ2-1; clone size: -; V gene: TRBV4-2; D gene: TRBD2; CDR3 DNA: TGTGCCAGCAGCCAAGATCCGGGACTAGCGGGGGGCGGGAATGAGCAGTTCTTC; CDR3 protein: CASSQDPGLAGGGNEQFF
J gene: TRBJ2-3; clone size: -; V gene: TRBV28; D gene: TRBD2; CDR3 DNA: TGTGCCAGCAGTTTGGGTCTAGCGGGAGGGCCTTTTTCCGATACGCAGTATTTT; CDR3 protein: CASSLGLAGGPFSDTQYF
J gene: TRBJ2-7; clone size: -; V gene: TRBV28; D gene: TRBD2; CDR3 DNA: TGTGCCAGCAGTTCTACCACCCGGACTAGTAGGAGCTCCTACGAGCAGTACTTC; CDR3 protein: CASSSTTRTSRSSYEQYF
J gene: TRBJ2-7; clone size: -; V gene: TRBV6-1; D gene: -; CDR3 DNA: TGTGCCAGCAGTAGGTGGCTCTACGAGCAGTACTTC; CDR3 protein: CASSRWLYEQYF
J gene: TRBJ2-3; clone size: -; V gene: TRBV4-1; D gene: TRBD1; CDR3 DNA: TGCGCCAGCAGCCAAAGGGACAGTGAAAGGGATACGCAGTATTTT; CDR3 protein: CASSQRDSERDTQYF
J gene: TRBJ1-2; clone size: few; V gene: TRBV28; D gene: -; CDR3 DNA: TGTGCCAGCAGTTCTAGTACTAGGGACGGGGGCTACACCTTC; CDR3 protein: CASSSSTRDGGYTF
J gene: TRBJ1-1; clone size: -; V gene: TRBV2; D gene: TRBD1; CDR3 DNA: TGTGCCAGCAGGGAAGACAGGGGGAACGCTGAAGCTTTCTTT; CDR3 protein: CASREDRGNAEAFF
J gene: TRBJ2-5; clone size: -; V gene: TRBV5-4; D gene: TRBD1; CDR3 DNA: TGTGCCAGCAGCTTGGGTGCAGGGGGATTAGAGACCCAGTACTTC; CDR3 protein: CASSLGAGGLETQYF
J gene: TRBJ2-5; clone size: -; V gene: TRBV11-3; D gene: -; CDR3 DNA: TGTGCCAGCAGCAACAGGGGAGGGTTGGAGACCCAGTACTTC; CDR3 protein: CASSNRGGLETQYF
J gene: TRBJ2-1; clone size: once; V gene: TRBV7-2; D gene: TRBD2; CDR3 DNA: TGTGCCAGCAGCGGGGCGGGGGGCCACTACAATGAGCAGTTCTTC; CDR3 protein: CASSGAGGHYNEQFF
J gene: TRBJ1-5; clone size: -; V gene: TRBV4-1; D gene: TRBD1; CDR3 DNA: TGCGCCAGCAGCCTCAACGACAGGGATGATCAGCCCCAGCATTTT; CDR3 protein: CASSLNDRDDQPQHF
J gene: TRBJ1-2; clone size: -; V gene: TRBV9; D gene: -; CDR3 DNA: TGTGCCAGCAGCGCCTCGTGGGGCTACACCTTC; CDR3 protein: CASSASWGYTF
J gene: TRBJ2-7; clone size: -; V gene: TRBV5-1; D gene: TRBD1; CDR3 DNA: TGCGCCAGCAGGGGACAGGGCCCCTACGAGCAGTACTTC; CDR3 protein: CASRGQGPYEQYF
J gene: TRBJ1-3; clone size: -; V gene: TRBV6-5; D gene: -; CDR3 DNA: TGTGCCAGCAGTTCCTCTCGGGACACCATATATTTT; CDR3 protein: CASSSSRDTIYF
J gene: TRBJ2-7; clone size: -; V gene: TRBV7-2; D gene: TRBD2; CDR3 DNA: TGTGCCAGCAGCTCCCTACACTCTAGCGGGAGGGCGTACTTC; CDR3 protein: CASSSLHSSGRAYF
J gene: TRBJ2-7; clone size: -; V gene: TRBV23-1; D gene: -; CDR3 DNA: TGCGCCAGCCCAGGGAAACCGAAGGAACCAAAGTACTTC; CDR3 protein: CASPGKPKEPKYF
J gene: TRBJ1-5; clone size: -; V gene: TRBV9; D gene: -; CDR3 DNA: TGTGCCAGCAGCGTAGGGACAGTCAATCAGCCCCAGCATTTT; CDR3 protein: CASSVGTVNQPQHF
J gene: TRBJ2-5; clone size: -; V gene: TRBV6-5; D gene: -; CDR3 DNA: TGTGCCAGCAGGCCGGAGATCGGGACCCAGTACTTC; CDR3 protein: CASRPEIGTQYF
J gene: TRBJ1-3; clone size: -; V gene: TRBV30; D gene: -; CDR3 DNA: TGTGCCTGGGCCGGGAGGTCTGGAAACACCATATATTTT; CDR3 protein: CAWAGRSGNTIYF
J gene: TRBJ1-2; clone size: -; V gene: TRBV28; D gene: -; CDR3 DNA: TGTGCCAGCAAATCCGGAGGGCCGGGGGACTATGGCTACACCTTC; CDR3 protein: CASKSGGPGDYGYTF
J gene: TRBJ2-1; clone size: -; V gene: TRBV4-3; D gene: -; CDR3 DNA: TGCGCCAGCAGCCAAGGGCCCGTTGGGGAGCAGTTCTTC; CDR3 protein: CASSQGPVGEQFF
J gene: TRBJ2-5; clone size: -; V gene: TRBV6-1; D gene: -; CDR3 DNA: TGTGCCAGCAGTTTGCAAGAGACCCAGTACTTC; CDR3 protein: CASSLQETQYF
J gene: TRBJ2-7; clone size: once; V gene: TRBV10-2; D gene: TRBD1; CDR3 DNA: TGCGCCAGCAGTGCCGGGACAGGGTACGAGCAGTACTTC; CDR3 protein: CASSAGTGYEQYF
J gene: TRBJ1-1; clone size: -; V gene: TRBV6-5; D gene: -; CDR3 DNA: TGTGCCAGCAGTTACGGGACTCATCTGGCCACTGAAGCTTTCTTT; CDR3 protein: CASSYGTHLATEAFF
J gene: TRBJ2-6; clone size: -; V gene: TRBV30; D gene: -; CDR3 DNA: TGTGCCTGGAGTGTAGCGAGCTCTGGGGCCAACGTCCTGACTTTC; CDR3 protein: CAWSVASSGANVLTF
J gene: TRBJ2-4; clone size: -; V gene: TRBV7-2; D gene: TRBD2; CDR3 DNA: TGTGCCAGCAGCTTACTAGCGGGACTCAACATTCAGTACTTC; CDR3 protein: CASSLLAGLNIQYF
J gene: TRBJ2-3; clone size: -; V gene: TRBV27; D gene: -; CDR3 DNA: TGTGCCAGCTCCGGGGTTTCTAGCACAGATACGCAGTATTTT; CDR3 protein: CASSGVSSTDTQYF